Following are 11 T cell receptor beta chains from one sample sequenced in a study of blood T cell repertoires in COVID-19. TCRdb's copy holds only in-frame clones and misses some; the assay was immunoSEQ multiplex PCR. The sample includes roughly 41,000 clones, about 88% of them seen just once. Sequenced input: PBMCs or T cells enriched from blood (not recorded which). The source of these receptors is a woman aged 45-59 years who had recovered from COVID-19.

The chain uses TRBV7-3 and TRBJ2-3, with 8 bases that match TRBD1. Per the germline V gene, CDR1 is SGHTA and CDR2 is FQGTGA. V lost 5 bases and J lost 6; bases outside the gene matches: 10. The CDR3 sequence is 15 residues long. CDR3 sequence reads: CASSSSGTGVDTQYF. The CDR3 nucleotides are TGTGCCAGCAGCAGCTCCGGGACAGGTGTGGATACGCAGTATTTT.

The rearrangement uses TRBV7-8 and TRBJ1-6; 9 bases line up with TRBD1. Germline V gives CDR1 SGHVS, CDR2 FQNEAQ. The ends lost 3 bases at V and 8 bases at J; junction bases unmatched: 2. CDR3 length equals 14 residues. Here the CDR3 reads CASSFRDRDSPLHF. CDR3 DNA sequence: TGTGCCAGCAGCTTCAGGGACAGGGATTCACCCCTCCACTTT.

V is TRBV7-8 and J is TRBJ2-3; TRBD2 matches 7 bases. Germline CDR1 reads SGHVS; CDR2 reads FQNEAQ. This CDR3 has 13 amino acids. The V segment lost 4 bases and the J segment 6 bases; nucleotides outside the gene matches: 4. The CDR3 sequence is CASSSGLVDTQYF. The CDR3 region has the DNA TGTGCCAGCAGCTCAGGACTAGTGGATACGCAGTATTTT.

V and J are TRBV24-1 and TRBJ2-3; 7 positions match TRBD2. The length of the CDR3 is 13 residues. The trim removed 5 bases at V and 9 bases at J, leaving 7 bases unmatched. In germline, CDR1 is KGHDR, CDR2 SFDVKD. In DNA form, the CDR3 reads TGTGCCACCAGTGGGGATTGGGAGGGCACGCAGTATTTT. Residues: CATSGDWEGTQYF.

The J gene is TRBJ1-5, the V gene TRBV6-1; D is unclear. The V end was cut by 2 bases, the J end by 1 base, with 6 bases between. The CDR3 spans 14 residues. Germline V gene lookup returns CDR1 MNHNS and CDR2 SASEGT. CDR3 nucleotide sequence: TGTGCCAGCAGTGAACATCGGAGCAATCAGCCCCAGCATTTT. Amino acid sequence: CASSEHRSNQPQHF.

This clone was seen once. The V and J genes are TRBV18 and TRBJ2-7, with a weak D call TRBD1 (6 bases). Trimming stripped 4 bases from V and 1 base from J, with 11 bases between. The CDR3 is 14 residues long. Germline V gene sequence: CDR1 KGHSH, CDR2 LQKENI. For the CDR3, the DNA is TGTGCCAGCTCACGGGTCAGGGGTTCCTACGAGCAGTACTTC. Its translation is CASSRVRGSYEQYF.

The V call is TRBV5-1, the J call TRBJ2-5; a weak D match, TRBD1 (6 bases). This CDR3 spans 18 amino acids. V shed 4 bases and J shed 5 bases, with 27 bases lying between them. Per germline, CDR1 SGHRS and CDR2 YFSETQ. The CDR3 DNA reads TGCGCCAGCAGCCGAATACAACTGACAGGCCTGAGTGGGGAGACCCAGTACTTC. It codes for CASSRIQLTGLSGETQYF.

This clone was seen a handful of times. This chain links TRBV19 with TRBJ1-5; no reliable D call. The CDR3 sequence is 13 residues long. CDR1 LNHDA and CDR2 SQIVND come from the germline V gene (reference sequence). V lost 6 bases and J 4 bases, leaving 10 bases between the germline ends. CDR3 sequence reads: CASRHSQNQPQHF. For the CDR3, the DNA is TGTGCCAGTAGGCATAGCCAAAATCAGCCCCAGCATTTT.

V is TRBV9 and J is TRBJ2-6, with D hard to call. The CDR3 consists of 15 residues. V was shortened by 2 bases and J by 0 bases, with 6 bases between the two germline ends. Germline values: CDR1 SGDLS, CDR2 YYNGEE. Written as DNA, the CDR3 is TGTGCCAGCAGCGTGCGGAGCTCTGGGGCCAACGTCCTGACTTTC. Protein product: CASSVRSSGANVLTF. The full variable domain, rest sourced from reference TRBV9 and TRBJ2-6, is DSGVTQTPKHLITATGQRVTLRCSPRSGDLSVYWYQQSLDQGLQFLIQYYNGEERAKGNILERFSAQQFPDLHSELNLSSLELGDSALYFCASSVRSSGANVLTFGAGSRLTVL.

The chain combines TRBV5-1 with TRBJ2-3; D is unresolved. Germline CDR1 and CDR2: SGHRS and YFSETQ. Trimming shortened V by 3 bases and J by 0 bases, and 11 bases separated the two germline ends. The CDR3 runs to 15 residues. The CDR3 nucleotides read TGCGCCAGCAGCTCTCTAGTAACGAGCACAGATACGCAGTATTTT. Its protein product is CASSSLVTSTDTQYF.

The DNA for the CDR3 is TGTGCCAGCTCACCGGGAGCCATCTTCTCTGGAAACACCATATATTTT. This sequence encodes CASSPGAIFSGNTIYF. The gene calls are TRBV18 and TRBJ1-3, with D unresolved. Germline V gene sequence: CDR1 KGHSH, CDR2 LQKENI. The CDR3 has 16 residues. The V and J ends lost 3 bases and 0 bases respectively, with 12 bases between them.